The 9 T cell receptor beta chains presented below share a single source sample, sequenced in a study of blood T cells in healthy people across ages. It was with a sample-barcoded 5' primer and a J-beta primer mix that a second PCR of about 6 to 11 cycles was run. MiXCR, applied by TCRdb to the 5' RACE reads, yields one record per CDR3 protein. Among over 1,300,000 distinct CDR3 sequences listed, approximately 59% were seen once. The source material was blood. The receptors derive from a man aged 18 to 30 in good health.

V and J are TRBV5-1 and TRBJ1-4; D ambiguous. CDR1 is SGHRS and CDR2 is YFSETQ in the germline V gene. Between the trimmed V and J ends, which lost 0 bases and 8 bases, there was a span of 11 bases. The CDR3 runs 14 residues. In DNA form, the CDR3 reads TGCGCCAGCAGCTTGGGCGGGCGCGACGAAAAACTGTTTTTT. This codes for CASSLGGRDEKLFF.

The chain has TRBV25-1 and TRBJ1-2; TRBD1 agrees at 7 bases. V gave up 0 bases and J gave up 4 bases; unmatched junction bases: 5. The CDR3 has 15 residues. The germline V gene encodes CDR1 MGHDK and CDR2 SYGVNS. The CDR3 sequence: CASSEYGGGVYGYTF. The CDR3 DNA sequence: TGTGCCAGCAGTGAATATGGAGGGGGCGTCTATGGCTACACCTTC.

This clonotype was seen a single time. This clone may be a read error of a much larger clone one base away. The V call is TRBV29-1, the J call TRBJ2-3, with 9 bases identical to TRBD1. Germline V gives CDR1 SQVTM, CDR2 ANQGSEA. The CDR3 spans 14 residues. Trimming removed 6 bases from V and 1 base from J; junction bases left unmatched: 5. CDR3 in DNA: TGCAGCGTCCCCGGGACAGGGCGCACAGATACGCAGTATTTT. It yields the protein CSVPGTGRTDTQYF.

V usage is TRBV10-3 and J usage is TRBJ2-7; 10 positions match TRBD2. V was pared by 11 bases and J by 0 bases, with 4 bases of the junction left unmatched. This CDR3 is 13 amino acids long. Germline CDR1 reads ENHRY; CDR2 reads SYGVKD. CDR3 amino acids: CALGTSDSYEQYF. The DNA of the CDR3 is TGTGCCTTAGGGACTAGCGACTCCTACGAGCAGTACTTC.

The genes are TRBV12-3 or TRBV12-4 and TRBJ1-2; no clear D. The CDR3 has 16 residues. Trimming stripped 7 bases from V and 2 bases from J, with 20 bases between. The CDR3 sequence is CASTYAWERRNYGYTF. The CDR3 coding sequence is TGTGCCAGCACCTATGCTTGGGAACGACGGAACTATGGCTACACCTTC.

The CDR3 DNA sequence: TGTGCCAGCAGCCGGGGGGGCTGGGGGACCATGAACACTGAAGCTTTCTTT. Encoded protein: CASSRGGWGTMNTEAFF. The chain couples TRBV14 to TRBJ1-1, with D possibly TRBD1 on 6 matching bases. This CDR3 is 17 amino acids long. The V end lost 4 bases, the J end lost 0 bases, and 18 bases lay between the germline ends. Looked up from germline, CDR1 is SGHDN and CDR2 is FVKESK.

The J gene is TRBJ1-1, the V gene TRBV7-9, with D possibly TRBD1 on 5 matching bases. The CDR3 is 11 residues long. V was cut by 6 bases and J by 12 bases, with 14 bases left in between. Per the germline V gene, CDR1 is SEHNR and CDR2 is FQNEAQ (reference sequence). This chain's CDR3 is CASSPGRETFF. The CDR3 coding sequence is TGTGCCAGCAGTCCAGGGAGGGAAACTTTCTTT.

V usage is TRBV2 and J usage is TRBJ1-4; D gene ambiguous. This CDR3 is built from 11 residues. V shed 4 bases and J shed 13 bases, with 10 bases lying between them. The germline CDR1 and CDR2 sequences are SNHLY and FYNNEI. The CDR3 spells CASSVREGLFF. The DNA of the CDR3 is TGTGCCAGCAGTGTTCGGGAGGGACTGTTTTTT. The complete variable domain, with remaining parts taken from reference TRBV2 and TRBJ1-4, reads EPEVTQTPSHQVTQMGQEVILRCVPISNHLYFYWYRQILGQKVEFLVSFYNNEISEKSEIFDDQFSVERPDGSNFTLKIRSTKLEDSAMYFCASSVREGLFFGSGTQLSVL.

This chain links TRBV12-3 or TRBV12-4 with TRBJ2-1, with a possible D match to TRBD1 (5 bases). The CDR3 totals 13 residues. V lost 5 bases and J lost 9, with 14 bases in between. CDR3: CASSPRDSGEQFF. In DNA form, the CDR3 reads TGTGCCAGCAGTCCCAGGGATTCCGGTGAGCAGTTCTTC.